This T cell receptor (beta chain) is from a study of shared clonotypes between healthy human individuals. Study-wide context: For every donor, three CD4 naive, three CD4 memory, two CD8 naive and one CD8 memory plates were used. Study-level results: Generation probabilities were higher for clonotypes shared across all four sorted-subset donors than for unshared ones.

CDR1 and CDR2 from the germline V gene are MDHEN and SYDVKM. The CDR3 consists of 15 residues. The V segment lost 5 bases and the J segment 7 bases; nucleotides outside the gene matches: 5. Adult donors, all healthy and HIV-negative, had no recent acute infections or vaccinations. For sorted subsets, 150 to 200 ng DNA per replicate equaled some 27,000 T cell genomes. TCRdb keeps only in-frame clones here, not all; method: immunoSEQ multiplex PCR. The table lists 2 million to 2.5 million clones, 95% of them singletons. Comment on this clone: Its specificity is not known.

The clonotype originates from a man younger than 35 in good health. This chain links TRBV28 with TRBJ1-6; 10 bases are shared with TRBD1. The sample consisted of naive CD4+ T cells sorted from blood. Subset indicated: CD45RA+ positively selected. The CDR3 protein is CASSQLDRGNSPLHF. For the CDR3, the DNA is TGTGCCAGCAGTCAACTGGACAGGGGGAATTCACCCCTCCACTTT.